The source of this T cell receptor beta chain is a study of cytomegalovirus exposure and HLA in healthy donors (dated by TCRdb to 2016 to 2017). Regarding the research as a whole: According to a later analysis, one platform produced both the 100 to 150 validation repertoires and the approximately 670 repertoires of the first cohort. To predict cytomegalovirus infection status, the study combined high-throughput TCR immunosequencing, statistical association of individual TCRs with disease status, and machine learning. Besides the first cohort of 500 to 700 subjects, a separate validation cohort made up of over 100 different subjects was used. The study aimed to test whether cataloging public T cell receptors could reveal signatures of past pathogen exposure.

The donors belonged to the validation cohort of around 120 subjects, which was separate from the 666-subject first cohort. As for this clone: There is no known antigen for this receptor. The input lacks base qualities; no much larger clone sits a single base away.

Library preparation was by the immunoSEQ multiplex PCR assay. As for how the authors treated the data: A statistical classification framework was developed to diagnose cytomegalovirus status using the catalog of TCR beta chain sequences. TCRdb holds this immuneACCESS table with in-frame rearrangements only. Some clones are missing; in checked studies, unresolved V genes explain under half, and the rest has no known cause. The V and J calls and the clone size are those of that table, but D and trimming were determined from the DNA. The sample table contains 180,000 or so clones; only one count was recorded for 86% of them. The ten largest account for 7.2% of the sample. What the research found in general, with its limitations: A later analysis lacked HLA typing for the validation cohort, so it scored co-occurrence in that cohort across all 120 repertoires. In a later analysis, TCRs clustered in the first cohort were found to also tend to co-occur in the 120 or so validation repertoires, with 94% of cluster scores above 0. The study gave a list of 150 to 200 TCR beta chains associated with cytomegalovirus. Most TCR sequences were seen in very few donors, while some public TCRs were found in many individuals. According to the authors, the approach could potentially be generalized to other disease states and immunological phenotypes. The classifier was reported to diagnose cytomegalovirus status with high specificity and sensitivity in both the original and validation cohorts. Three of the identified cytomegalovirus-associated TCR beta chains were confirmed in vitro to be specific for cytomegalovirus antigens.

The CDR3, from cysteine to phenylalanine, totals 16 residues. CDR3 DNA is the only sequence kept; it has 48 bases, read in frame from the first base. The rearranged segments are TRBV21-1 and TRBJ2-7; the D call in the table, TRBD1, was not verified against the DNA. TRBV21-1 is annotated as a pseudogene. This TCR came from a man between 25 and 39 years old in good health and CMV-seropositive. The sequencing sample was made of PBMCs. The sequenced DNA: TGTGCCAGCAGCGTACGGACAGGGTATAGGACCTACGAGCAGTACTTC. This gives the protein CASSVRTGYRTYEQYF.